The rows below give T cell receptor beta chains drawn from one sample of a study of beta chain features in type 1 diabetes. Data came from immunoSEQ multiplex PCR; TCRdb stores just in-frame clones and leaves some out. The sample comprises roughly 42,000 clones, approximately 53% of which are singletons, and around 0.25% rests with the top ten. The sequencing sample was made of stem cell memory CD4+ T cells from blood. These receptors were obtained from a woman aged 30 to 39 in good health. The CDR3 runs from the conserved cysteine through the conserved F or W. D genes are given only for firm matches. Part of the rows lack a size; the others show once, few, many or a class for expanded clones.

len	d_gene	abundance	v_gene	j_gene	CDR3aa	CDR3nt
17	-	-	TRBV4-1	TRBJ2-7	CASSQDNSPRGAYEQYF	TGCGCCAGCAGCCAAGATAACTCGCCTAGAGGAGCCTACGAGCAGTACTTC
16	TRBD2	-	TRBV4-2	TRBJ2-1	CASSQGASGPYNEQFF	TGTGCCAGCAGCCAAGGGGCTAGCGGGCCCTACAATGAGCAGTTCTTC
15	TRBD2	once	TRBV7-3	TRBJ2-1	CASSLAGLAHNEQFF	TGTGCCAGCAGCTTAGCGGGACTAGCCCACAATGAGCAGTTCTTC
14	-	few	TRBV28	TRBJ2-3	CASSPDRYADTQYF	TGTGCCAGCAGCCCGGACAGATATGCAGATACGCAGTATTTT
14	TRBD2	-	TRBV2	TRBJ2-7	CASSIAGGAYEQYF	TGTGCCAGCAGTATAGCGGGAGGCGCCTACGAGCAGTACTTC
12	-	-	TRBV30	TRBJ2-4	CAWSVRSDIQYF	TGTGCCTGGAGTGTACGGTCGGACATTCAGTACTTC
14	-	few	TRBV7-2	TRBJ1-4	CASSLAGNGEKLFF	TGTGCCAGCAGCCTAGCCGGAAACGGGGAAAAACTGTTTTTT
11	-	few	TRBV29-1	TRBJ2-5	CSGREQETQYF	TGCAGCGGCCGGGAGCAAGAGACCCAGTACTTC
16	-	-	TRBV9	TRBJ1-2	CASSVARQGGQGGYTF	TGTGCCAGCAGCGTAGCCCGGCAGGGCGGTCAGGGCGGCTACACCTTC
12	TRBD1	-	TRBV2	TRBJ2-7	CASVDRAGEQYF	TGTGCCAGCGTGGACAGGGCAGGCGAGCAGTACTTC
15	TRBD2	-	TRBV27	TRBJ2-1	CASKTWTSGRNEQFF	TGTGCCAGCAAGACTTGGACTAGCGGGAGGAATGAGCAGTTCTTC
12	-	-	TRBV29-1	TRBJ2-1	CSVDRSYNEQFF	TGCAGCGTTGACAGGTCCTACAATGAGCAGTTCTTC
19	TRBD2	-	TRBV28	TRBJ2-5	CASSYPWTSGRAPQETQYF	TGTGCCAGCAGTTACCCGTGGACTAGCGGGAGGGCCCCCCAAGAGACCCAGTACTTC
14	TRBD2	-	TRBV5-1	TRBJ2-5	CASSLGGDYPPQYF	TGCGCCAGCAGCTTGGGGGGGGACTACCCGCCCCAGTACTTC
17	-	-	TRBV23-1	TRBJ1-1	CASSQSNGSGAKTEAFF	TGCGCCAGCAGTCAATCGAACGGTTCAGGGGCCAAAACTGAAGCTTTCTTT
14	-	-	TRBV7-2	TRBJ2-1	CASSLGGKNNEQFF	TGTGCCAGCAGCTTAGGCGGGAAGAACAATGAGCAGTTCTTC
13	TRBD2	few	TRBV7-2	TRBJ2-1	CASSQTLAGGQFF	TGTGCCAGCAGCCAAACCCTAGCGGGAGGACAGTTCTTC
15	-	-	TRBV5-1	TRBJ2-7	CASSLSTSSPAEQYF	TGCGCCAGCAGCTTGTCCACTAGTTCGCCTGCCGAGCAGTACTTC
15	TRBD2	-	TRBV7-2	TRBJ2-1	CASSFLAGIYNEQFF	TGTGCCAGCAGCTTTCTAGCGGGGATCTACAATGAGCAGTTCTTC
15	TRBD2	-	TRBV7-3	TRBJ2-1	CASSSPLAGGNEQFF	TGTGCCAGCAGCTCTCCACTAGCGGGAGGCAATGAGCAGTTCTTC
15	TRBD2	-	TRBV7-3	TRBJ2-1	CASSLSAGGPNEQFF	TGTGCCAGCAGCTTATCAGCGGGAGGGCCAAATGAGCAGTTCTTC
14	-	-	TRBV5-4	TRBJ2-7	CASSLVGHQYEQYF	TGTGCCAGCAGCTTGGTAGGACATCAGTACGAGCAGTACTTC
17	TRBD1	-	TRBV19	TRBJ1-2	CASSRPGQGAIWYGYTF	TGTGCCAGTAGTCGCCCGGGACAGGGGGCGATTTGGTATGGCTACACCTTC
16	-	few	TRBV19	TRBJ1-1	CASSKTQGTMNTEAFF	TGTGCCAGTAGTAAGACACAGGGAACGATGAACACTGAAGCTTTCTTT
16	-	-	TRBV4-3	TRBJ2-7	CASSQGFTGSSYEQYF	TGCGCCAGCAGCCAGGGTTTTACTGGGAGCTCCTACGAGCAGTACTTC
15	TRBD2	-	TRBV7-9	TRBJ2-3	CASSLISGRADTQYF	TGTGCCAGCAGCTTAATTAGCGGGAGGGCAGATACGCAGTATTTT
16	TRBD2	-	TRBV7-9	TRBJ2-7	CASSQLLAEGPYEQYF	TGTGCCAGCAGCCAACTCCTAGCGGAGGGGCCCTACGAGCAGTACTTC
15	TRBD2	-	TRBV9	TRBJ2-1	CASSVESSGGNEQFF	TGTGCCAGCAGCGTAGAGTCTAGCGGGGGGAATGAGCAGTTCTTC
16	-	-	TRBV10-3	TRBJ1-1	CAISARKGLGGTEAFF	TGTGCCATCAGTGCACGGAAGGGACTTGGGGGCACTGAAGCTTTCTTT
17	TRBD1	few	TRBV29-1	TRBJ2-7	CSVEGGGPGTGQYEQYF	TGCAGCGTTGAAGGAGGGGGCCCCGGGACAGGGCAATACGAGCAGTACTTC
15	TRBD1	few	TRBV2	TRBJ2-2	CASKKDRGNTGELFF	TGTGCCAGCAAAAAGGACAGGGGTAACACCGGGGAGCTGTTTTTT
11	-	-	TRBV20-1	TRBJ1-3	CSVQVRNTIYF	TGCAGTGTCCAGGTTCGAAACACCATATATTTT
14	-	-	TRBV9	TRBJ2-5	CASSGRQLQETQYF	TGTGCCAGCAGCGGGCGACAGCTCCAAGAGACCCAGTACTTC
14	-	-	TRBV5-1	TRBJ2-7	CASKWARASYEQYF	TGCGCCAGCAAATGGGCCAGGGCTTCCTACGAGCAGTACTTC
14	TRBD1	-	TRBV28	TRBJ2-1	CASSQRQGGDEQFF	TGTGCCAGCAGTCAAAGACAGGGGGGCGATGAGCAGTTCTTC
16	TRBD2	-	TRBV7-9	TRBJ2-1	CASSLGNLAGYNEQFF	TGTGCCAGCAGCTTAGGTAATCTAGCGGGGTACAATGAGCAGTTCTTC
15	-	-	TRBV14	TRBJ1-1	CASSQDQGFNTEAFF	TGTGCCAGCAGCCAAGACCAGGGGTTTAACACTGAAGCTTTCTTT
19	TRBD1	-	TRBV28	TRBJ1-5	CASRTPLTATGGNNQPQHF	TGTGCCAGCAGAACACCTCTTACAGCTACAGGGGGCAACAATCAGCCCCAGCATTTT
17	TRBD2	once	TRBV7-9	TRBJ2-1	CASSLVPVAGGYNEQFF	TGTGCCAGCAGCTTAGTTCCAGTAGCGGGAGGCTACAATGAGCAGTTCTTC
17	TRBD2	-	TRBV5-4	TRBJ2-2	CASRVGLAGGNTGELFF	TGTGCCAGCAGAGTCGGACTAGCGGGAGGGAACACCGGGGAGCTGTTTTTT
16	TRBD1	once	TRBV7-6	TRBJ1-5	CASSLGQGNSNQPQHF	TGTGCCAGCAGCCTTGGACAGGGTAATAGCAATCAGCCCCAGCATTTT
15	TRBD1	-	TRBV9	TRBJ1-2	CASSVGGQLDYGYTF	TGTGCCAGCAGCGTCGGGGGACAGTTGGACTATGGCTACACCTTC
16	-	-	TRBV18	TRBJ2-7	CASSPPTGRSSYEQYF	TGTGCCAGCTCACCACCGACCGGGAGAAGCTCCTACGAGCAGTACTTC
14	-	few	TRBV6-5	TRBJ2-4	CASSYGGSGNIQYF	TGTGCCAGCAGTTACGGAGGATCTGGGAACATTCAGTACTTC
20	TRBD2	-	TRBV28	TRBJ2-1	CASSSPGLAGGPHSYNEQFF	TGTGCCAGCAGTTCTCCAGGGCTAGCGGGAGGTCCTCACTCCTACAATGAGCAGTTCTTC
14	-	-	TRBV6-5	TRBJ1-3	CASSPQYGGNTIYF	TGTGCCAGCAGTCCACAATATGGTGGAAACACCATATATTTT
15	TRBD1	few	TRBV15	TRBJ2-7	CATSIHRGGSYEQYF	TGTGCCACCAGCATCCACAGGGGCGGATCCTACGAGCAGTACTTC
13	-	-	TRBV29-1	TRBJ2-5	CSVADWREETQYF	TGCAGCGTTGCCGATTGGAGGGAAGAGACCCAGTACTTC
15	-	-	TRBV27	TRBJ2-5	CASSSSRRTQETQYF	TGTGCCAGCAGTTCGTCGAGGAGGACGCAAGAGACCCAGTACTTC
16	-	-	TRBV14	TRBJ1-3	CASSTARDNSGNTIYF	TGTGCCAGCAGCACGGCCCGGGACAACTCTGGAAACACCATATATTTT
17	TRBD2	once	TRBV9	TRBJ2-3	CASSVASIGGGTDTQYF	TGTGCCAGCAGCGTAGCTAGCATCGGGGGGGGCACAGATACGCAGTATTTT
16	TRBD2	-	TRBV5-8	TRBJ2-5	CASSSAGLAVQETQYF	TGTGCCAGCAGCTCCGCGGGACTAGCGGTGCAAGAGACCCAGTACTTC
17	TRBD2	few	TRBV7-9	TRBJ2-1	CASSRQAGLAEYNEQFF	TGTGCCAGCAGCAGACAAGCGGGACTAGCGGAATACAATGAGCAGTTCTTC
16	TRBD2	-	TRBV7-2	TRBJ2-3	CASSPSSGGRTDTQYF	TGTGCCAGCAGCCCCTCTAGCGGGGGAAGGACAGATACGCAGTATTTT